Listed here are 23 T cell receptor beta chains from one sample, sequenced in a study of OX40 agonist ivuxolimab in advanced cancers. Using immunoSEQ multiplex PCR, the repertoire was profiled, and TCRdb retains in-frame clones only, with some absent. Counted here are around 62,000 clones, 80% to 85% occurring once; the ten biggest clones make up 3.5% to 4.5%. Specimen: CD4+ or CD8+ T cells sorted from blood, collected in a trial of the OX40 agonist ivuxolimab. Receptors were obtained from an adult with an advanced solid tumor such as melanoma, head and neck, liver or kidney cancer.

The chain links TRBV7-8 to TRBJ2-1, with 12 bases that match TRBD2. Germline assignment: CDR1 SGHVS and CDR2 FQNEAQ. The CDR3 runs to 16 residues. J lost 6 bases, V lost 3 bases, and 6 bases had no gene match. The CDR3 DNA reads TGTGCCAGCAGCTTGAGAACTAGCGGGGGGCTCAATGAGCAGTTCTTC. This codes for CASSLRTSGGLNEQFF.

The rearrangement links TRBV2 to TRBJ2-7, with D possibly being TRBD1 (6 bases). Between the trimmed V and J ends, which lost 6 bases and 5 bases, there was a span of 11 bases. The germline V gene has CDR1 SNHLY and CDR2 FYNNEI. The CDR3 length is 12 residues. In nucleotides, the CDR3 is TGTGCCAGCAGGGACGGACAGAACGAGCAGTACTTC. Translating it yields CASRDGQNEQYF. The full variable domain, in which reference TRBV2 and TRBJ2-7 provide the parts outside the CDR3, is EPEVTQTPSHQVTQMGQEVILRCVPISNHLYFYWYRQILGQKVEFLVSFYNNEISEKSEIFDDQFSVERPDGSNFTLKIRSTKLEDSAMYFCASRDGQNEQYFGPGTRLTVT.

The J gene is TRBJ2-7, the V gene TRBV12-5; D tentatively reads TRBD1 or TRBD2 (5 bases each). Germline-derived CDR1 and CDR2 are LGHNT and FRNRAP. This CDR3 comprises 15 residues. V dropped 6 bases and J dropped 0 bases, with 15 bases sitting between them. In DNA, the CDR3 is TGTGCTAGTGGCCCCCCAGGGAGTCACTCCTACGAGCAGTACTTC. This encodes CASGPPGSHSYEQYF.

The gene calls are TRBV4-2 and TRBJ2-7, with D perhaps assigned TRBD1 or TRBD2 (5 bases each). Trimming removed 1 base at V and 6 bases at J, with 7 bases between. The CDR3 spans 12 residues. Germline-derived CDR1 and CDR2 are LGHNA and YNFKEQ. CDR3 loop: CASSQGGTEQYF. In DNA form, the CDR3 reads TGTGCCAGCAGCCAAGGGGGGACCGAGCAGTACTTC.

The chain links TRBV5-1 to TRBJ2-1; D gene ambiguous. CDR1 is SGHRS, CDR2 YFSETQ, per germline. This CDR3 has 16 amino acids. The germline V and J ends were trimmed by 4 bases and 2 bases, with 16 bases remaining between them. The CDR3 nucleotides read TGCGCCAGCAGCCGTAACTTACCAAGGACCTACAATGAGCAGTTCTTC. This gives the protein CASSRNLPRTYNEQFF.

The chain recombines TRBV29-1 with TRBJ2-3, with 10 bases matching TRBD2. V shed 2 bases and J 2 bases; nucleotides not matched to a gene: 4. Per germline, CDR1 SQVTM and CDR2 ANQGSEA. The CDR3 has 15 residues. The CDR3 DNA reads TGCAGCGTTGAAATAGCGGGGGGACCCACAGATACGCAGTATTTT. The encoded protein is CSVEIAGGPTDTQYF.

The chain couples TRBV4-1 to TRBJ1-2, with D possibly being TRBD1 (6 bases). There are 15 residues in the CDR3. V was shortened by 1 base and J by 1 base, with 10 bases between the two germline ends. From germline, CDR1 is MGHRA and CDR2 YSYEKL. The CDR3 loop reads CASSQGGGSNYGYTF. The DNA for the CDR3 is TGCGCCAGCAGCCAAGGTGGGGGCAGTAACTATGGCTACACCTTC.

The J gene is TRBJ2-3, the V gene TRBV11-2; 8 nucleotides match TRBD1. The V gene end was trimmed by 3 bases and the J gene end by 0 bases; junction bases not matched to a gene: 5. The CDR3 loop spans 16 amino acids. Germline V lookup: CDR1 SGHAT, CDR2 FQNNGV. CDR3: CASSFRQGLSTDTQYF. As DNA, the CDR3 is TGTGCCAGCAGCTTTCGACAGGGGTTAAGCACAGATACGCAGTATTTT.

This rearrangement joins TRBV19 to TRBJ1-1; 12 nucleotides match TRBD1. Looked up from germline, CDR1 is LNHDA and CDR2 is SQIVND (reference sequence). This CDR3 spans 14 amino acids. V was pared by 4 bases and J by 10 bases, with 7 bases of the junction left unmatched. The CDR3 nucleotides read TGTGCCAGTAGTACCTGGGACAGGGGGCACGGAGCTTTCTTT. The encoded protein is CASSTWDRGHGAFF.

Only a few counts were recorded for this clone. CDR3 nucleotides: TGTGCCAGCAGCTTTGGGTCGGGGGCCTCTAATCAGCCCCAGCATTTT. Amino acid sequence: CASSFGSGASNQPQHF. The V and J genes are TRBV7-8 and TRBJ1-5; D possibly corresponds to TRBD1 (6 bases). From germline, CDR1 is SGHVS and CDR2 FQNEAQ. The CDR3 totals 16 residues. V was cut by 3 bases and J by 4 bases, with 16 bases left in between.

The chain employs TRBV6-6 and TRBJ2-7; TRBD1 might be the D (6 bases). There are 13 residues in the CDR3. The germline V and J ends were trimmed by 0 bases and 7 bases, with 10 bases remaining between them. The germline V gene has CDR1 MNHNY and CDR2 SVGAGI (reference sequence). The CDR3 loop is CASSYSFGTEQYF. CDR3 nucleotide sequence: TGTGCCAGCAGTTACTCTTTCGGGACAGAGCAGTACTTC.

V gene TRBV6-6 combines with J gene TRBJ2-7; D possibly corresponds to TRBD1 (5 bases). The V and J ends lost 6 bases and 1 base respectively, with 10 bases between them. CDR1 and CDR2 from the germline V gene are MNHNY and SVGAGI (reference sequence). The CDR3 sequence is 13 residues long. The CDR3 DNA is TGTGCCAGCAGGATGACAGTTTCCTACGAGCAGTACTTC. Protein product: CASRMTVSYEQYF.

The rearrangement links TRBV6-1 to TRBJ1-5; 9 bases are a match to TRBD1. The CDR3 spans 17 residues. Per the germline V gene, CDR1 is MNHNS and CDR2 is SASEGT. Trimming took 3 bases from V and 3 from J; bases not matched to a gene: 9. The CDR3 protein is CASSDSRGTGLNQPQHF. The DNA of the CDR3 is TGTGCCAGCAGTGATTCGCGTGGGACAGGGCTCAATCAGCCCCAGCATTTT.

The rearrangement uses TRBV21-1 and TRBJ2-2. TRBV21-1 is a documented pseudogene. CDR3 length equals 15 residues. The CDR3 DNA sequence: TGTGCCAGCAGCAAAGTCGGAAGGAACACCGGGGAGCTGTTTTTT. Encoded protein: CASSKVGRNTGELFF.

The gene calls are TRBV7-3 and TRBJ2-3, with TRBD2 matching 10 bases. Germline values: CDR1 SGHTA, CDR2 FQGTGA. The V gene end was trimmed by 2 bases and the J gene end by 5 bases; junction bases not matched to a gene: 4. The CDR3 is made up of 15 amino acids. The DNA of the CDR3 is TGTGCCAGCAGCTTACTAGCGGGGGTTGGAGATACGCAGTATTTT. Its translation: CASSLLAGVGDTQYF.

The chain links TRBV6-5 to TRBJ1-1; D call uncertain. V gave up 0 bases and J gave up 4 bases, with 15 bases separating them. The germline V gene encodes CDR1 MNHEY and CDR2 SVGAGI. The CDR3 contains 16 residues. CDR3 sequence (DNA): TGTGCCAGCAGTTACTCGATAGGTAGGGTGGGCACTGAAGCTTTCTTT. Translating gives CASSYSIGRVGTEAFF.

The rearrangement links TRBV7-2 to TRBJ2-7; D remains unclear. The V and J ends lost 5 bases and 0 bases respectively, with 8 bases between them. Germline lookup yields CDR1 SGHTA and CDR2 FQGNSA. This CDR3 has 13 amino acids. DNA of the CDR3: TGTGCCAGCAGCATCACGAGCTCCTACGAGCAGTACTTC. This gives the protein CASSITSSYEQYF.

This clone was observed a single time. The V call is TRBV28, the J call TRBJ2-7, with TRBD1 as a possible D gene (5 bases). V was pared by 10 bases and J by 0 bases, with 13 bases between. This CDR3 is 13 amino acids long. CDR1 and CDR2 from the germline V gene are MDHEN and SYDVKM. In nucleotides, the CDR3 is TGTGCCACAGTGGCAGGGTACTCCTACGAGCAGTACTTC. This sequence encodes CATVAGYSYEQYF.

The chain links TRBV19 to TRBJ2-5; tentatively, D is TRBD1 (5 bases). The CDR3 spans 17 residues. V dropped 0 bases and J dropped 4 bases, with 18 bases sitting between them. Germline loops: CDR1 LNHDA, CDR2 SQIVND (reference sequence). The CDR3 spells CASSIDRSARTRETQYF. The CDR3 DNA follows: TGTGCCAGTAGTATAGATCGAAGTGCTAGGACACGAGAGACCCAGTACTTC.

V is TRBV6-6 and J is TRBJ2-7; D remains unclear. V was trimmed by 5 bases and J by 1 base, leaving 12 bases between them. CDR1 and CDR2 (germline): MNHNY, SVGAGI (reference sequence). CDR3 size: 14 residues. CDR3 sequence reads: CASSIGASSYEQYF. The DNA for the CDR3 is TGTGCCAGCAGTATTGGAGCATCTTCCTACGAGCAGTACTTC.

As concerns this clone: The junction and the germline gene differ at one end; a read error may be behind it. The CDR3: CASSRDGGIGNTMYF. CDR3 DNA: TGTGCCAGCAGTCGTGACGGAGGGATCGGAAACACCATGTATTTT. The V call is TRBV6-5, the J call TRBJ1-3; D gene unclear. This CDR3 comprises 15 residues. Germline V lookup: CDR1 MNHEY, CDR2 SVGAGI.

This clone appeared once. The chain joins TRBV7-6 to TRBJ1-1; 7 bases align to TRBD1. The CDR3 totals 17 residues. After removal of 2 bases from V and 4 bases from J, the junction contained 13 bases not matched to a gene. Looked up from germline, CDR1 is SGHVS and CDR2 is FNYEAQ. The CDR3 nucleotides are TGTGCCAGCAGCTTACCGCCCGGACAGGCCATGCCCACTGAAGCTTTCTTT. Translated: CASSLPPGQAMPTEAFF.

V and J are TRBV28 and TRBJ1-1, with 7 bases matching TRBD1. J gave up 5 bases and V 10 bases, and 10 bases lay outside the gene matches. Germline V CDR1 and CDR2: MDHEN, SYDVKM. The length of the CDR3 is 13 residues. The CDR3 protein is CAIEKGARTEAFF. The DNA for the CDR3 is TGTGCCATCGAAAAGGGGGCCCGGACTGAAGCTTTCTTT.